This section outlines one T cell receptor (beta chain) sequence together with its context. Fresh peripheral blood, under 11 ml, yielded the PBMCs. The sample comes from a study of T cells in Graves' hyperthyroidism and ophthalmopathy. Amplification of TCR beta CDR3 regions was performed using RNA transcripts as template. HTBI primers drove first-round RT-PCR of the TCR CDR3. TCRdb re-derived calls from the multiplex PCR reads in MiXCR, one entry per CDR3 protein. Counted here are a few hundred thousand distinct CDR3 sequences, about 15% occurring once; the ten biggest clones make up 15% to 20%. Material for sequencing was blood. The TCR originated in a woman under 30 with Graves' ophthalmopathy.

DNA of the CDR3: TGTGCCAGCAGTGATAGCGCGGGGCTTTTCTCCTACGAGCAGTACTTC. Encoded protein: CASSDSAGLFSYEQYF. The chain is built from TRBV6-1 and TRBJ2-7; a weak D match, TRBD2 (6 bases). This CDR3 is 16 amino acids long. Looked up from germline, CDR1 is MNHNS and CDR2 is SASEGT. V was trimmed by 3 bases and J by 0 bases, leaving 15 bases between them.